This entry features one T cell receptor beta chain sequence. This specimen comes from a study of blood T cell repertoires in COVID-19. Across the study: Acute and convalescent COVID-19 specimens originated in the United States, Italy and Spain. Sample material is recorded as cDNA or gDNA derived from T cells, B-cell-depleted T cells, or PBMCs.

Original handling: The authors estimated nucleated cell counts from reference gene primer amplification. TCRdb keeps only in-frame clones here, not all; method: immunoSEQ multiplex PCR. D and trimming were read from the DNA, whereas the V and J calls and clone size are those reported in that table. The sample contains 410,000 or so clones, 70% to 90% of which appear only once. Between the trimmed V and J ends, which lost 2 bases and 4 bases, there was a span of 10 bases. CDR1 is KGHDR, CDR2 SFDVKD, per germline. This CDR3 has 14 residues. Followed longitudinally, the Seattle patients had been enrolled during active infection.

Sequencing was performed on peripheral blood. The receptor was isolated from a middle-aged woman with COVID-19, enrolled during active disease. The J gene is TRBJ1-2, the V gene TRBV24-1; maybe TRBD1 (5 bases). The CDR3 sequence: CATSDSSGAYGYTF. CDR3 bases: TGTGCCACCAGTGATTCGAGTGGGGCCTATGGCTACACCTTC.